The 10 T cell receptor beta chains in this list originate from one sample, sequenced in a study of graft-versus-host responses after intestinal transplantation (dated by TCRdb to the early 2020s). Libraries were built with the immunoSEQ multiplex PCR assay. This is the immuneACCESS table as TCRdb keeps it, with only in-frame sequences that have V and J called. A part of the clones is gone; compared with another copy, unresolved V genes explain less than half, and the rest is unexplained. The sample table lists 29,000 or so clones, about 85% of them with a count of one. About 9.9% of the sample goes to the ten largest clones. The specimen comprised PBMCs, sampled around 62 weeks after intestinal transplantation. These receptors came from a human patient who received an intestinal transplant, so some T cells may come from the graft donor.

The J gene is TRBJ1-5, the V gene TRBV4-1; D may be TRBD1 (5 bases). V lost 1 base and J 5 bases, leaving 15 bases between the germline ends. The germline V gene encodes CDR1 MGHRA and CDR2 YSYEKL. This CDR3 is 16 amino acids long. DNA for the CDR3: TGCGCCAGCAGCCAAGGAACGGGGGTCGGATATCAGCCCCAGCATTTT. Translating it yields CASSQGTGVGYQPQHF.

The CDR3 loop reads CASSLDPGRINYGYTF. DNA of the CDR3: TGTGCCAGCAGTTTAGATCCGGGACGGATTAACTATGGCTACACCTTC. The gene calls are TRBV6-5 and TRBJ1-2; possibly TRBD1 for D (5 bases). The CDR3 is 16 amino acids. Germline CDR1 is MNHEY and CDR2 is SVGAGI. V gave up 4 bases and J gave up 1 base, with 16 bases separating them.

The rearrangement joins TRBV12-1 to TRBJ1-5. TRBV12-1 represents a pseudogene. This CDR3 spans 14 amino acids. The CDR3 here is CASSSRDGNQPQHF. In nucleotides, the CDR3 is TGTGCCAGCAGCTCCCGGGACGGCAATCAGCCCCAGCATTTT.

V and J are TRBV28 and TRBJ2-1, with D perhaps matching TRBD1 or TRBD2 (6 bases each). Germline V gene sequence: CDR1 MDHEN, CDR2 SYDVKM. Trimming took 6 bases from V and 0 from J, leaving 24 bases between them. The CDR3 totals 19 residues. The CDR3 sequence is CASRGGTRGYFSSYNEQFF. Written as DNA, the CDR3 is TGTGCCAGCAGGGGCGGGACAAGGGGGTACTTTAGCTCCTACAATGAGCAGTTCTTC. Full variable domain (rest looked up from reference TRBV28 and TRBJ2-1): DVKVTQSSRYLVKRTGEKVFLECVQDMDHENMFWYRQDPGLGLRLIYFSYDVKMKEKGDIPEGYSVSREKKERFSLILESASTNQTSMYLCASRGGTRGYFSSYNEQFFGPGTRLTVL.

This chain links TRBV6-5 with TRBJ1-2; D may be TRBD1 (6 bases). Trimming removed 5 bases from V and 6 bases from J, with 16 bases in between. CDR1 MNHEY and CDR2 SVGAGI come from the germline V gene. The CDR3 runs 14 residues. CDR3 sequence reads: CASSNRVFADGYTF. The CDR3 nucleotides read TGTGCCAGCAGTAACAGGGTATTCGCTGATGGCTACACCTTC.

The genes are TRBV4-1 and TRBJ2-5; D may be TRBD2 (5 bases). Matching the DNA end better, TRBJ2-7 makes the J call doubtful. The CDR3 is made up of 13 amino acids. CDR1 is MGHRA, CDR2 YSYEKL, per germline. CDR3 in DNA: TGCGCCAGCAGCCAAGAACGAGGGTACGAGCAGTACTTC. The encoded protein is CASSQERGYEQYF.

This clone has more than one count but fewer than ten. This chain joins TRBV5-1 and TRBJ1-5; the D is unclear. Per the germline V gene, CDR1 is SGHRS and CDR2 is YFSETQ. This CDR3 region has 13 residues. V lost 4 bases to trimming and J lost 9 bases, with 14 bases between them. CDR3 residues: CASSHGPSGPQHF. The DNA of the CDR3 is TGCGCCAGCAGCCATGGTCCCTCGGGGCCCCAGCATTTT.

CDR3 DNA sequence: TGTGCCAGCAGCTTAGCTGGGGTCGGGACTGAAGCTTTCTTT. Translating it yields CASSLAGVGTEAFF. V is TRBV7-2 and J is TRBJ1-1; D gene uncertain. V lost 0 bases and J lost 5, with 10 bases in between. CDR1 SGHTA and CDR2 FQGNSA come from the germline V gene. This CDR3 spans 14 amino acids.

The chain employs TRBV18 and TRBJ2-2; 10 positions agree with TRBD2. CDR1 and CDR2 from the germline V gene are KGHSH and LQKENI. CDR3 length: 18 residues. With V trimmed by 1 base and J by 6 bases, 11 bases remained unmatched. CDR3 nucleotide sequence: TGTGCCAGCTCACCACGGATCGTCGGGAGCGGGGGGGCCGGGGAGCTGTTTTTT. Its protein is CASSPRIVGSGGAGELFF.

The CDR3 reads CSGTGQGNTEAFF. CDR3 DNA sequence: TGCAGCGGGACCGGACAGGGGAACACTGAAGCTTTCTTT. J is TRBJ1-1 and V is TRBV29-1; 8 nucleotides agree with TRBD1. V lost 7 bases to trimming and J lost 1 base; unmatched junction nucleotides: 5. CDR3 length equals 13 residues. Germline V gives CDR1 SQVTM, CDR2 ANQGSEA. The variable domain in full, completed from reference TRBV29-1 and TRBJ1-1, reads SAVISQKPSRDICQRGTSLTIQCQVDSQVTMMFWYRQQPGQSLTLIATANQGSEATYESGFVIDKFPISRPNLTFSTLTVSNMSPEDSSIYLCSGTGQGNTEAFFGQGTRLTVV.